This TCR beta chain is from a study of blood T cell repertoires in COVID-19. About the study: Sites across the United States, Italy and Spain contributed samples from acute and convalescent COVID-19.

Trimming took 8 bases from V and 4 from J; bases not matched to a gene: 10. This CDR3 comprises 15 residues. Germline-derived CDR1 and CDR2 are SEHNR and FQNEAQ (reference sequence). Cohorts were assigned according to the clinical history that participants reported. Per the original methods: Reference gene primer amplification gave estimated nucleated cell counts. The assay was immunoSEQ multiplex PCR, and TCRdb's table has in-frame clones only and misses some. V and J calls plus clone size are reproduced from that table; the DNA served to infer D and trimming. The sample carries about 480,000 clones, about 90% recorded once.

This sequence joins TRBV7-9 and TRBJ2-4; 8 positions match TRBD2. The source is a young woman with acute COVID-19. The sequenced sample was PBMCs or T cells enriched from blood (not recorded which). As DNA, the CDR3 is TGTGCCAGCTTAGGGCCGGGACTAGGGAAAAACATTCAGTACTTC. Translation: CASLGPGLGKNIQYF.